This TCR beta chain was documented in a study of T cell repertoires in cytomegalovirus infection. Overall study findings and caveats: HLA-C-restricted CMV clonotypes gave the most frequent clonotype in two of eight donors.

Comments on this clonotype: Antigen unknown.

The CDR3 runs to 13 residues. V lost 0 bases, J lost 6 bases, and 11 bases lay in between. Germline lookup yields CDR1 DFQATT and CDR2 SNEGSKA (reference sequence). Each CDR3 protein is one row after TCRdb ran MiXCR on the reads. The sample records about 490,000 distinct CDR3 sequences, about 25% being singletons. The receptor was derived from a human donor in good health (CMV status not recorded). Some clones in this sample may be carry-over from other donors' samples. V usage is TRBV20-1 and J usage is TRBJ1-1; D gene unclear. The sequenced sample was PBMCs. The DNA of the CDR3 is TGCAGTGCTAGAGACGCGGGAACTCCTGAAGCTTTCTTT. It is translated as CSARDAGTPEAFF.